The sequence of this TCR beta chain was determined in a study of CD8+ T cells in alopecia areata. Overall study findings and caveats: Scalp samples also yield sequences from resident alphabeta T cells of normal skin. Although TCR sharing was seen in mice, sharing across patients was less clear, possibly for HLA-related reasons. More clonal than normal scalp was lesional scalp, particularly alopecia totalis/universalis.

In germline, CDR1 is SQVTM, CDR2 ANQGSEA. Trimming cost V 2 bases and J 8 bases, with 9 bases left between them. This CDR3 is 11 amino acids long. Sorted populations comprised CD4+ and CD8+ T cells obtained from PBMCs. A few counts support this clone. What it binds is not known. Extracted from the samples, RNA was reverse transcribed into cDNA to serve as the sequencing template. The method was immunoSEQ multiplex PCR; TCRdb's version includes in-frame clones alone and lacks a portion of them. Counted here are under 150,000 clones, 40% to 55% occurring once; the ten biggest clones make up under 12%. The sequence came from a human donor with alopecia areata. The sequencing input was NKG2D-low CD8+ T cells sorted from blood. The rearrangement uses TRBV29-1 and TRBJ2-5; tentative D call: TRBD1 (5 bases). The CDR3 DNA reads TGCAGCGTTGAACTCCAGGGCACCCAGTACTTC. Protein product: CSVELQGTQYF.